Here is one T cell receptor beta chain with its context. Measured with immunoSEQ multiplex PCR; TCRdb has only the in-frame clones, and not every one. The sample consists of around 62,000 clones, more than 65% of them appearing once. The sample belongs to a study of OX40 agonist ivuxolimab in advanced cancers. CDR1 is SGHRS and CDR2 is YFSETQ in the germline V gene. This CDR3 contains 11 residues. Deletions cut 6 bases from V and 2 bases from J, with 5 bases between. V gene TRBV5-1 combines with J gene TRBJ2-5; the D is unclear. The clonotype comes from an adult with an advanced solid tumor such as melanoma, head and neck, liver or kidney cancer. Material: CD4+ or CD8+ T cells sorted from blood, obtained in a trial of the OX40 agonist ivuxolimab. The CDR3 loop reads CASTVQETQYF. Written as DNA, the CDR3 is TGCGCCAGCACCGTACAAGAGACCCAGTACTTC.